Each of the 20 T cell receptor beta chains below was sequenced from the same sample in a study of beta chain features in type 1 diabetes (dated by TCRdb to 2017 to 2018). The research as a whole found: Type 1 diabetes patients showed a moderate but significant shortening of TCRB CDR3 length in all four CD4+ subsets.

The antigens of these receptors remain unknown. The library was produced with the immunoSEQ multiplex PCR assay. The entire isolated RNA was reverse transcribed using the High Capacity cDNA Reverse Transcription Kit, and thus expressed TCRB transcripts were sequenced. In its TCRdb copy, this immuneACCESS table keeps in-frame sequences only and misses some clones. Where compared with another copy, unresolved V genes explain less than half of these, and the others have no known cause. Here the sample has about 710,000 clones; about an eighth occur a single time. Nearly 0.04% of the sample goes to the ten largest clones. Sequencing was performed on naive CD4+ T cells from blood. The cell subset or site label, as the study defines it: true naive CD4+ T cells. The receptors come from a man aged 18-30 years with type 1 diabetes.

This clone was counted a few times. The chain carries TRBV7-9 and TRBJ2-7; the D gene is possibly TRBD2 (6 bases). V lost 3 bases to trimming and J lost 1 base, with 13 bases between them. CDR3 size: 15 residues. From germline, CDR1 is SEHNR and CDR2 FQNEAQ (reference sequence). The CDR3 DNA is TGTGCCAGCAGCTTCCGCGGGGCAGGGTCCTACGAGCAGTACTTC. Protein sequence: CASSFRGAGSYEQYF.

The table lists this clone with a few counts. Within the sample, other DNA sequences also encode this same CDR3. This chain uses TRBV5-1 with TRBJ2-5; 7 nucleotides agree with TRBD1. Germline trimming cut 4 bases from V and 2 bases from J; bases unmatched to any gene: 5. The CDR3 has 14 residues. Germline CDR1 and CDR2: SGHRS and YFSETQ. The CDR3 DNA reads as TGCGCCAGCAGCCTGGGACAGCTTCAAGAGACCCAGTACTTC. Its translation: CASSLGQLQETQYF.

Worth noting for this clone: This sample also contains other DNA sequences that code for the same CDR3. The chain couples TRBV28 to TRBJ1-5; no clear D gene. Germline lookup yields CDR1 MDHEN and CDR2 SYDVKM. The CDR3 runs to 12 residues. Between the trimmed V and J ends, which lost 1 base and 7 bases, there was a span of 5 bases. The DNA for the CDR3 is TGTGCCAGCAGTTTATCCGGCCAGCCCCAGCATTTT. Amino acid sequence: CASSLSGQPQHF.

The chain carries TRBV5-1 and TRBJ2-7; perhaps D is TRBD1 or TRBD2 (5 bases each). Trimming removed 6 bases at V and 7 bases at J, with 17 bases between. CDR3 length: 13 residues. Germline CDR1 SGHRS, CDR2 YFSETQ. CDR3 region: CASTGDALSEQYF. CDR3 DNA sequence: TGCGCCAGCACCGGGGACGCCCTAAGTGAGCAGTACTTC.

The V and J genes are TRBV5-4 and TRBJ2-7; 10 bases line up with TRBD2. The CDR3 has 14 residues. Germline V gene lookup returns CDR1 SGHNT and CDR2 YYREEE (reference sequence). The V segment lost 7 bases and the J segment 0 bases; nucleotides outside the gene matches: 4. The CDR3 reads CASRLAGDSYEQYF. As DNA, the CDR3 is TGTGCCAGCCGTCTAGCGGGAGACTCCTACGAGCAGTACTTC. Using reference TRBV5-4 and TRBJ2-7 for the parts outside the CDR3, the full variable domain is ETGVTQSPTHLIKTRGQQVTLRCSSQSGHNTVSWYQQALGQGPQFIFQYYREEENGRGNFPPRFSGLQFPNYSSELNVNALELDDSALYLCASRLAGDSYEQYFGPGTRLTVT.

This clone turned up a few times. The V gene is TRBV7-6, the J gene TRBJ2-3; 10 nucleotides agree with TRBD1. The J segment lost 6 bases and the V segment lost 4 bases, leaving 13 bases of the junction unmatched. Germline-derived CDR1 and CDR2 are SGHVS and FNYEAQ. The CDR3 covers 17 residues. CDR3 loop: CASSSQNRQGAKDTQYF. The CDR3 bases are TGTGCCAGCAGCTCCCAAAACCGACAGGGGGCGAAGGATACGCAGTATTTT.

This sequence joins TRBV9 and TRBJ1-1; D uncertain. The CDR3 runs to 12 residues. Trimming took 3 bases from V and 8 from J, leaving 11 bases between them. Germline V gene sequence: CDR1 SGDLS, CDR2 YYNGEE. The CDR3 sequence is CASSESFTEAFF. In DNA, the CDR3 is TGTGCCAGCAGCGAGTCTTTCACAGAAGCTTTCTTT.

This clone was recorded a few times. The genes are TRBV4-1 and TRBJ2-6; no clear D. The CDR3 runs 16 residues. CDR1 and CDR2 from the germline V gene are MGHRA and YSYEKL. V lost 1 base, J lost 1 base, and 8 bases lay in between. Written as DNA, the CDR3 is TGCGCCAGCAGCCAAGGTTCGGGTTCTGGGGCCAACGTCCTGACTTTC. Its protein product is CASSQGSGSGANVLTF.

A single count supports this clone. The chain carries TRBV7-9 and TRBJ2-4, with 8 bases fitting TRBD2. Trimming at V came to 8 bases and at J to 7 bases, leaving 22 bases not matched to a gene. Per the germline V gene, CDR1 is SEHNR and CDR2 is FQNEAQ (reference sequence). CDR3 length: 18 residues. CDR3: CASGSLSGGREGGNIQYF. DNA for the CDR3: TGTGCCAGCGGATCCCTAAGCGGGGGACGGGAAGGAGGCAACATTCAGTACTTC. The complete variable domain, with remaining parts taken from reference TRBV7-9 and TRBJ2-4, reads DTGVSQNPRHKITKRGQNVTFRCDPISEHNRLYWYRQTLGQGPEFLTYFQNEAQLEKSRLLSDRFSAERPKGSFSTLEIQRTEQGDSAMYLCASGSLSGGREGGNIQYFGAGTRLSVL.

The rearrangement links TRBV28 to TRBJ2-2; D not resolved. Between the trimmed V and J ends, which lost 3 bases and 4 bases, there was a span of 9 bases. Germline-derived CDR1 and CDR2 are MDHEN and SYDVKM. The CDR3 runs 14 residues. Here the CDR3 reads CASSFRFSTGELFF. CDR3 sequence (DNA): TGTGCCAGCAGTTTTCGGTTTTCCACCGGGGAGCTGTTTTTT.

This rearrangement joins TRBV29-1 to TRBJ2-7; 10 nucleotides match TRBD1. The V gene's germline CDR1 is SQVTM and CDR2 ANQGSEA. The CDR3 sequence is 14 residues long. Trimming at V came to 5 bases and at J to 5 bases, leaving 9 bases not matched to a gene. The DNA for the CDR3 is TGCAGCGTTAGTACCGGGACAGGGGTTCACGAGCAGTACTTC. Its translation is CSVSTGTGVHEQYF.

This chain connects TRBV5-4 to TRBJ1-2, with 9 bases fitting TRBD1. CDR3 size: 15 residues. V was clipped by 4 bases and J by 4 bases; unmatched bases: 8. Germline lookup yields CDR1 SGHNT and CDR2 YYREEE (reference sequence). CDR3 residues: CASSHPRQGGYGYTF. The DNA for the CDR3 is TGTGCCAGCAGCCATCCCCGACAGGGGGGCTATGGCTACACCTTC.

This clone has just a few counts. The chain combines TRBV2 with TRBJ2-7, with 10 bases lining up with TRBD2. The CDR3 runs 16 residues. Germline CDR1 SNHLY, CDR2 FYNNEI. The trim removed 5 bases at V and 5 bases at J, leaving 12 bases unmatched. The CDR3 is CASSPRLAGVKDEQYF. CDR3 in DNA: TGTGCCAGCAGTCCCCGGCTAGCGGGAGTAAAGGACGAGCAGTACTTC.

This clone showed up just a few times. This sequence joins TRBV5-1 and TRBJ1-1, with TRBD1 identical over 9 bases. The CDR3 has 17 amino acids. V lost 2 bases, J lost 4 bases, and 12 bases stayed unmatched. Germline V lookup: CDR1 SGHRS, CDR2 YFSETQ. CDR3 sequence (DNA): TGCGCCAGCAGCTTAACCGGGACAGGGATAAGTGGCACTGAAGCTTTCTTT. Translated: CASSLTGTGISGTEAFF. Variable domain in full (rest from reference TRBV5-1 and TRBJ1-1): KAGVTQTPRYLIKTRGQQVTLSCSPISGHRSVSWYQQTPGQGLQFLFEYFSETQRNKGNFPGRFSGRQFSNSRSEMNVSTLELGDSALYLCASSLTGTGISGTEAFFGQGTRLTVV.

This clone was found a few times. The J gene is TRBJ1-5, the V gene TRBV18, with 8 bases matching TRBD1. Germline-derived CDR1 and CDR2 are KGHSH and LQKENI. There are 15 residues in the CDR3. V was clipped by 6 bases and J by 5 bases; unmatched bases: 9. The CDR3 here is CASSLDRGPHQPQHF. The CDR3 DNA reads as TGTGCCAGCTCCCTCGACAGGGGACCCCATCAGCCCCAGCATTTT.

The chain is built from TRBV5-6 and TRBJ2-7; D is uncertain. CDR1 and CDR2 (germline): SGHDT, YYEEEE. The CDR3 is 11 amino acids. V shed 2 bases and J shed 12 bases, with 12 bases lying between them. CDR3 DNA: TGTGCCAGCAGCTTATCTTCTCGGGTGTACTTC. It codes for CASSLSSRVYF.

This clone was recorded a few times. This chain links TRBV7-2 with TRBJ1-2; the match to TRBD1 covers 9 bases. Germline-derived CDR1 and CDR2 are SGHTA and FQGNSA. V trimming: 5 bases; J trimming: 7 bases; junction bases outside the gene matches: 8. The CDR3 is 14 residues long. The CDR3 region has the DNA TGTGCCAGCAGCGTTCTACAGGGGGCTGGTGGCTACACCTTC. It codes for CASSVLQGAGGYTF.

V usage is TRBV6-5 and J usage is TRBJ2-5, with D tentatively TRBD1 (6 bases). The CDR3 has 14 residues. Germline CDR1 is MNHEY and CDR2 is SVGAGI. Trimming removed 2 bases from V and 4 bases from J, with 11 bases in between. As DNA, the CDR3 is TGTGCCAGCAGTTACCAGGGACATGGAGAGACCCAGTACTTC. It translates to CASSYQGHGETQYF.

The chain is built from TRBV29-1 and TRBJ2-3, with 7 nucleotides matching TRBD2. The CDR3 sequence is 13 residues long. V lost 4 bases, J lost 4 bases, and 5 bases stayed unmatched. Germline CDR1 and CDR2: SQVTM and ANQGSEA. The CDR3 is CSVGSGGADTQYF. The CDR3 DNA reads TGCAGCGTTGGATCGGGAGGCGCAGATACGCAGTATTTT.

A word on this clone: Its ends do not fully match the called genes, so a read error is possible. This chain links TRBV6-5 with TRBJ1-2; D is ambiguous. The CDR3 has 12 residues. Germline CDR1 and CDR2: MNHEY and SVGAGI. The CDR3 sequence: CAISVGFYGYTF. As DNA, the CDR3 is TGTGCCATCAGTGTAGGGTTCTATGGCTACACCTTC.